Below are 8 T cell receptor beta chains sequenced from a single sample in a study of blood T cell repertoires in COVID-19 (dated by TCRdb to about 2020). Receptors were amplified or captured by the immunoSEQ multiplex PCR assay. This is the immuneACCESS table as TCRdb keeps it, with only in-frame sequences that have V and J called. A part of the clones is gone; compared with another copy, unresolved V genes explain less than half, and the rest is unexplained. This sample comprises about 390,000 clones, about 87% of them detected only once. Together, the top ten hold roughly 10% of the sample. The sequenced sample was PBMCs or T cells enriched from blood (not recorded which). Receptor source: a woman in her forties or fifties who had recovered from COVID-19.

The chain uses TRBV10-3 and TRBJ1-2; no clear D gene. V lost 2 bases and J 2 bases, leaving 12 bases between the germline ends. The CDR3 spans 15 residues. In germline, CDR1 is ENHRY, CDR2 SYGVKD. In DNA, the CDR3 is TGTGCCATCAGTGAGGAATCTTCTAGGAACTATGGCTACACCTTC. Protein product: CAISEESSRNYGYTF.

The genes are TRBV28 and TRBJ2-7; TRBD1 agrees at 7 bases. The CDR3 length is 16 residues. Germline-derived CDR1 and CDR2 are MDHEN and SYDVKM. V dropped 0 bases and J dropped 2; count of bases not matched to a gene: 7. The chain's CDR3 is CASSLWSRGTPYEQYF. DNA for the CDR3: TGTGCCAGCAGTTTATGGTCCAGGGGGACCCCCTACGAGCAGTACTTC.

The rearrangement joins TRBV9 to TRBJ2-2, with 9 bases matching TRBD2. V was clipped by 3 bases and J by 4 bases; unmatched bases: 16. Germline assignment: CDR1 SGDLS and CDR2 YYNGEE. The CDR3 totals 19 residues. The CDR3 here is CASSARGGGGGAATGELFF. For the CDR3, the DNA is TGTGCCAGCAGCGCCAGGGGTGGTGGCGGGGGGGCGGCCACCGGGGAGCTGTTTTTT.

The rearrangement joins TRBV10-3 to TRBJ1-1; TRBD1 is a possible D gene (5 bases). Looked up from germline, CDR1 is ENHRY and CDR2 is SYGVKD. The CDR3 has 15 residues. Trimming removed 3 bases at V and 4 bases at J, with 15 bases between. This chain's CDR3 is CAISESGPQGTEAFF. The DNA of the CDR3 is TGTGCCATCAGTGAATCGGGTCCCCAGGGCACTGAAGCTTTCTTT.

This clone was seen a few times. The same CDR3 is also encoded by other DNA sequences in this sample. As DNA, the CDR3 is TGTGCCAGCAGCGCGACAGGGGGTTCACCCCTCCACTTT. Translation gives CASSATGGSPLHF. This chain joins TRBV9 and TRBJ1-6; 9 bases align to TRBD1. In germline, CDR1 is SGDLS, CDR2 YYNGEE. V was clipped by 3 bases and J by 9 bases; unmatched bases: 1. CDR3 length: 13 residues.

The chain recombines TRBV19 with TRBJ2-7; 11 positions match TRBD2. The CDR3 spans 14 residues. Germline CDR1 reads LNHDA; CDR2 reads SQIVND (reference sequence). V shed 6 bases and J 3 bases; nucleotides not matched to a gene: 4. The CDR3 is CASSPSGGYYEQYF. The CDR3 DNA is TGTGCCAGTAGCCCTAGCGGGGGGTACTACGAGCAGTACTTC.

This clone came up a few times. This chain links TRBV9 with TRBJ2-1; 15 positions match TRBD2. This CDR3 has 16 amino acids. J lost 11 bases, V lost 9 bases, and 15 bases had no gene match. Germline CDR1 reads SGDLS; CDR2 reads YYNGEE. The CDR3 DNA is TGTGCCACCTCACCCTTTCCGGGACTAGCGGGGGGAAAGCAGTTCTTC. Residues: CATSPFPGLAGGKQFF.

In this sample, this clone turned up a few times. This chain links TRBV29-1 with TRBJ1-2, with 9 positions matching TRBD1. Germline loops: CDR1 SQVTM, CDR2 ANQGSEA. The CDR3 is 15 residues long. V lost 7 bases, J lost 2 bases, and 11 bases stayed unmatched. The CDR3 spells CSAGTGLGINYGYTF. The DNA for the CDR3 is TGCAGCGCCGGGACAGGGTTAGGGATCAACTATGGCTACACCTTC.